Listed below are T cell receptor beta chains from one sample, sequenced in a study of radiotherapy plus CTLA-4 blockade in lung cancer. Using immunoSEQ multiplex PCR, the repertoire was profiled, and TCRdb retains in-frame clones only, with some absent. The table records some 110,000 clones, nearly 80% of them present only once. The input for sequencing was peripheral blood, taken from a patient treated with radiotherapy plus ipilimumab. All receptors derive from a human donor with non-small cell lung cancer who had a partial response to radiotherapy plus ipilimumab. CDR3s include the opening cysteine and the closing phenylalanine or tryptophan. The order of the fields is V gene, clone size, CDR3 protein. Clone size is stated in some rows and not others, as once, few, many or a class when expanded.

V: TRBV28
size: NA
CDR3: CASSLVPRVLHF

V: TRBV28
size: NA
CDR3: CASAYRGAVPISGANVLTF

V: TRBV5-6
size: NA
CDR3: CASSPGGRADNEQFF

V: TRBV4-1
size: few
CDR3: CASSQDTVATNEKLFF

V: TRBV29-1
size: NA
CDR3: CSGGGGEKLFF

V: TRBV4-1
size: NA
CDR3: CASSQLTLGKVWGDQPQHF

V: TRBV28
size: once
CDR3: CASGNRGNEQFF

V: TRBV6-4
size: NA
CDR3: CASSRTAGANVLTF

V: TRBV9
size: once
CDR3: CASGLAGISEQFF

V: TRBV7-2
size: NA
CDR3: CASSSTGAGTEAFF

V: TRBV5-1
size: few
CDR3: CASKTGGTDTQYF

V: TRBV11-2
size: NA
CDR3: CASSETSGRQWGELFF

V: TRBV27
size: NA
CDR3: CASSSLAGGPKNIQYF

V: TRBV6-5
size: NA
CDR3: CASRGTSRSNNEQFF

V: TRBV7-9
size: NA
CDR3: CASSSSGTSGSRESNEQFF

V: TRBV19
size: medium-sized
CDR3: CASSVDRAERGEAFF

V: TRBV7-2
size: NA
CDR3: CASSTPPMGPYGYTF

V: TRBV21-1
size: NA
CDR3: CACAQKYYGYTF

V: TRBV4-3
size: NA
CDR3: CASSQQLVLNTEAFF

V: TRBV27
size: NA
CDR3: CASSLSAGGPGELFF

V: TRBV19
size: NA
CDR3: CASRRTAGGYTF

V: TRBV19
size: many
CDR3: CASSIRQLNTGELFF

V: TRBV30
size: few
CDR3: CAWSKDSFGNTIYF

V: TRBV18
size: NA
CDR3: CASSPGRVQAFF

V: TRBV5-6
size: NA
CDR3: CASSFIQGATSGNTIYF

V: TRBV5-6
size: NA
CDR3: CASSLASLGQGAFTGELFF

V: TRBV4-3
size: once
CDR3: CASSQLPGQRTETQYF

V: TRBV29-1
size: NA
CDR3: CSVVAGNSYEQYF

V: TRBV4-1
size: once
CDR3: CASSHKQGGSYNEQFF

V: TRBV11-2
size: few
CDR3: CASSPGYTTSSQETQYF

V: TRBV5-1
size: NA
CDR3: CASSSFLGATEETQYF

V: TRBV5-1
size: NA
CDR3: CASSQGTGEREKLFF

V: TRBV18
size: NA
CDR3: CASSPPELDYGYTF

V: TRBV5-6
size: NA
CDR3: CASSLGTGFFPYEQYF

V: TRBV7-3
size: NA
CDR3: CASSRGTAGNTIYF

V: TRBV7-8
size: few
CDR3: CASSLDPGMNTEAFF

V: TRBV5-1
size: NA
CDR3: CASRSSASVDQPQHF

V: TRBV18
size: NA
CDR3: CASSPAGTGVGNTIYF

V: TRBV4-2
size: NA
CDR3: CASSLPDRDIYGYTF

V: TRBV27
size: NA
CDR3: CASSQRDPGVTDTQYF

V: TRBV5-1
size: NA
CDR3: CASSDLRDRLGHTQYF

V: TRBV4-2
size: NA
CDR3: CASSQGLGVANYGYTF

V: TRBV9
size: NA
CDR3: CASTWGTSGSNEQFF

V: TRBV2
size: NA
CDR3: CASRATSFESYEQYF